The sequence of this TCR beta chain was determined in a study of T-cell memory formation after mild COVID-19. General study findings and limits: Pre-infection memory harbored some responding clones, suggesting cross-reactive memory joined. Clones contracting across day 15 to 85 had a balanced CD4/CD8 profile; later expanding clones leaned CD4+. Among CD4+ contracting clones, most were CM and EM, and CD8+ ones EMRA. Clones from the second wave (peaking day 37) had unconfirmed SARS-CoV-2 specificity.

TCRdb re-called the 5' RACE reads through MiXCR, storing one row per CDR3 protein. The sample holds some 600,000 distinct CDR3 sequences, 15% to 20% seen once. The CDR3 consists of 14 residues. Trimming took 4 bases from V and 4 from J, leaving 11 bases between them. Per the germline V gene, CDR1 is ENHRY and CDR2 is SYGVKD. Note on this clonotype: As yet, its antigen is unknown.

The chain uses TRBV10-3 and TRBJ2-1; maybe TRBD2 (6 bases). Sequencing was done on a sample of PBMCs or a T cell subset sorted from them (not recorded which). The receptor was isolated from an adult woman who had mild COVID-19 (a few samples of this study predate the infection). Cell type and time point are not known. The CDR3 bases are TGTGCCATCAGTGGAACGGGGGTTTACAATGAGCAGTTCTTC. The encoded protein is CAISGTGVYNEQFF.